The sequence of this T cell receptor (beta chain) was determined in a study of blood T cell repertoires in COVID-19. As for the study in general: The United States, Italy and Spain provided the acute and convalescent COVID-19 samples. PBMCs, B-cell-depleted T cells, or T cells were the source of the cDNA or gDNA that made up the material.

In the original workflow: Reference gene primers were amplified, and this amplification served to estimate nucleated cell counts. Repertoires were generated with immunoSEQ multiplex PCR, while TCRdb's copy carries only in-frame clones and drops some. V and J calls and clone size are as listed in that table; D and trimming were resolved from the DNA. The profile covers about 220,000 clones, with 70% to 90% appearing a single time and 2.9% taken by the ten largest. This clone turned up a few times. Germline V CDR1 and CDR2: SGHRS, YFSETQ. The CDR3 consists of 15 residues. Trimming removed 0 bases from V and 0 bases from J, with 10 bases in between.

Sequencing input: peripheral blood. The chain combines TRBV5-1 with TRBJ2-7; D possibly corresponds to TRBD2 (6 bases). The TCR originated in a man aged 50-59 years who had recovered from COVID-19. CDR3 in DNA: TGCGCCAGCAGCTTGGACGGGGGAATCTCCTACGAGCAGTACTTC. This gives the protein CASSLDGGISYEQYF.